The sequence of this T cell receptor beta chain was determined in a study of blood T cell repertoires in COVID-19 (dated by TCRdb to 2020 to 2021). With regard to the full study: Samples from collaborators originated in the United States, Italy and Spain and spanned both the acute and convalescent phases of COVID-19. The material from the prospective study consisted of cDNA or gDNA derived from T cells, B-cell-depleted T cells, or PBMCs. A de-identified subject ID, COVID-19 status, age in years and sex were almost always included in the sample metadata. The repertoires were released in a freely available public database meant as a resource for research on the immune response to SARS-CoV-2. HLA class I and class II types, where available, came from metadata supplied by the sample provider rather than from assay-based typing. Deeply sampled blood TCRbeta repertoires from subjects exposed to, actively infected with, or recovered from COVID-19 were included in the dataset. The samples were drawn from two sources: the first 160 participants of the ongoing ImmuneRACE study, and approximately 1,300 subjects contributed by 6 global collaborators.

The immunoSEQ Assay, a bias-controlled multiplex PCR, was used to amplify TCRbeta CDR3 regions from genomic DNA. Processing in the source paper ran as follows. Within the assay, amplification of reference gene primers was used to estimate how many nucleated cells each sample contained. To quantify the absolute abundance of each unique TCRbeta CDR3 rearrangement, sequence reads were collapsed and filtered. Productive Simpson clonality was computed per sample as the square root of Simpson's diversity index over productive rearrangements. The clones in this table, taken by TCRdb from immuneACCESS, are in-frame only. Not every clone is retained; where verified, under half of the shortfall comes from an unresolved V gene, and the cause of the rest is unknown. From that table come the V and J calls and clone size; the DNA was used to work out D and trimming. Within this sample are some 140,000 clones, with roughly four fifths of them counted one time only. Together, the top ten hold 1.5% to 2% of the sample.

What the work shows at the level of the full study, not this receptor alone: Clinical and demographic metadata were provided uncurated, with the amount varying by source and participant.

As concerns this clone: Its cognate antigen has yet to be identified. Per-nucleotide qualities are absent, and no much larger clonotype sits a single base away.

Collaborating institutions collected whole blood in K2EDTA tubes following their own protocols. For TCRbeta analysis, collaborator samples were shipped as frozen whole blood, as isolated PBMCs, or as DNA extracted from either sample type. Per the germline V gene (reference sequence), LNHNV is the CDR1 and YYDKDF is the CDR2. V sheds 2 bases and J sheds 4 bases, leaving 6 bases between their ends. From its cysteine to its phenylalanine, the CDR3 spans 14 amino acids. The CDR3 DNA has 42 bases and is translated from base 1. Sequenced sample: peripheral blood. The sequence was obtained from an elderly man with acute or convalescent COVID-19. The sequence links TRBV15 to TRBJ1-6; 6 matching bases give a weak D call of TRBD1. The CDR3 has the sequence CATSRQGYNSPLHF. The nucleotide sequence reads TGTGCCACCAGCAGACAGGGGTATAATTCACCCCTCCACTTT.